This entry lists 8 T cell receptor beta chains sequenced from one sample in a study of shared clonotypes between healthy human individuals. Clones were sequenced by immunoSEQ multiplex PCR, and TCRdb holds only the in-frame ones, with some missing. The table has about a million clones, about three quarters seen once. The sample taken for sequencing was memory CD4+ T cells sorted from blood. Subset meaning: CD45RA-negative fraction. The receptor set was obtained from a young man in good health.

This clone was observed a few times. Other DNA sequences of this sample code for an identical CDR3. J is TRBJ1-1 and V is TRBV20-1, with no clear D. The CDR3 consists of 11 residues. Germline assignment: CDR1 DFQATT and CDR2 SNEGSKA (reference sequence). V was shortened by 2 bases and J by 1 base, with 2 bases between the two germline ends. The CDR3 region is CSARPNTEAFF. CDR3 DNA: TGCAGTGCTAGACCGAACACTGAAGCTTTCTTT.

The V call is TRBV2, the J call TRBJ2-2; the D is unclear. Germline V lookup: CDR1 SNHLY, CDR2 FYNNEI. Trimming cost V 7 bases and J 6 bases, with 12 bases left between them. The CDR3 sequence is 13 residues long. The CDR3 DNA follows: TGTGCCAGCACTGGTCCAACACCCGGGGAGCTGTTTTTT. Translating it yields CASTGPTPGELFF.

The V gene is TRBV6-1, the J gene TRBJ2-2; D is perhaps TRBD2 (5 bases). CDR3 size: 14 residues. Germline CDR1 is MNHNS and CDR2 is SASEGT. V was pared by 4 bases and J by 3 bases, with 9 bases between. DNA of the CDR3: TGTGCCAGCAGTGTTGAGGGATACACCGGGGAGCTGTTTTTT. This translates into CASSVEGYTGELFF.

V usage is TRBV6-5 and J usage is TRBJ1-2; D unresolved. The V and J ends lost 2 bases and 3 bases respectively, with 7 bases between them. The CDR3 spans 13 residues. CDR1 is MNHEY, CDR2 SVGAGI, per germline. The CDR3 region has the DNA TGTGCCAGCAGTTACGCGGCAGACTATGGCTACACCTTC. Residues: CASSYAADYGYTF.

The chain employs TRBV6-4 and TRBJ2-7; 10 bases map to TRBD1. Unmatched junction bases numbered 8, after V lost 9 bases and J lost 3 bases. CDR3 length equals 14 residues. The germline gives CDR1 MRHNA, CDR2 SNTAGT. The CDR3 here is CARTNGQGVYEQYF. Here the CDR3 DNA reads TGTGCCAGGACGAATGGACAGGGGGTCTACGAGCAGTACTTC.

This clone came up a few times. The chain joins TRBV10-2 to TRBJ1-5; possibly TRBD1 for D (6 bases). The CDR3 runs to 15 residues. V shed 4 bases and J shed 11 bases, with 21 bases lying between them. In germline, CDR1 is WSHSY, CDR2 SAAADI. CDR3: CASSATSGGASAQHF. CDR3 bases: TGCGCCAGCAGTGCTACAAGTGGGGGGGCCTCGGCCCAGCATTTT.

The sample holds many counts of this clone. The CDR3 nucleotides read TGTGCCAGCAACCCTGCGCAGGGGGCAGTAAACATTCAGTACTTC. Translation: CASNPAQGAVNIQYF. The V gene is TRBV6-6, the J gene TRBJ2-4; 8 bases agree with TRBD1. V trimming: 7 bases; J trimming: 6 bases; junction bases outside the gene matches: 11. CDR1 MNHNY and CDR2 SVGAGI come from the germline V gene (reference sequence). The CDR3 is made up of 15 amino acids.

The chain links TRBV30 to TRBJ2-7; tentatively, D is TRBD1 or TRBD2 (5 bases each). Germline CDR1 GTSNPN, CDR2 SVGIG (reference sequence). This CDR3 is built from 13 residues. The DNA for the CDR3 is TGTGCAGGGAGCTCTGGGACCTTTGGAGAGCAGTACTTC. Translating gives CAGSSGTFGEQYF.